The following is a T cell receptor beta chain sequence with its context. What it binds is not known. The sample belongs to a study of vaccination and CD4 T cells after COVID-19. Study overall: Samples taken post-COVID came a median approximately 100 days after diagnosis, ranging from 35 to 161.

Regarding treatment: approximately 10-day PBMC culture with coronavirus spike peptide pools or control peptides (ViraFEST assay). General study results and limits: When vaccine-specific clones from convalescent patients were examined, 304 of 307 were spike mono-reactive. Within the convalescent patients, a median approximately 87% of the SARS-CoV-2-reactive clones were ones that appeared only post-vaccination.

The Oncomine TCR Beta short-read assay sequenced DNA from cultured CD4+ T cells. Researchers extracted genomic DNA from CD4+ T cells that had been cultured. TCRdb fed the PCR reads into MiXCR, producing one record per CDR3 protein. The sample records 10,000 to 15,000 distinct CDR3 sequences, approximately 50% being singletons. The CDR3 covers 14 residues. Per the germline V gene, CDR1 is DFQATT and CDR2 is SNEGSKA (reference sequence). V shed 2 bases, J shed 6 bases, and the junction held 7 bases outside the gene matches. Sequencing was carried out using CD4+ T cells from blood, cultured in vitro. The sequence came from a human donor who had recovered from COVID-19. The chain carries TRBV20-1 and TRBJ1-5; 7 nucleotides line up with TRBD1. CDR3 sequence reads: CSARIDREGQPQHF. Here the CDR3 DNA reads TGCAGTGCTAGAATTGACAGGGAGGGTCAGCCCCAGCATTTT.